This TCR beta chain was sequenced in a study of human T cells and chemical hapten exposure. Study details: Weekly scalp doses of diphenylcyclopropenone were given to patients during the roughly 25-week study. Reading of the patch tests, which applied 0.01% DPC to the upper back, occurred at 6 days.

Each CDR3 protein is one row after TCRdb ran MiXCR on the RACE reads. The sample lists roughly 88,000 distinct CDR3 sequences, 8% to 10% occurring once. In germline, CDR1 is SQVTM, CDR2 ANQGSEA. The CDR3 extends over 11 amino acids. V was trimmed by 3 bases and J by 10 bases, leaving 13 bases between them. Time point noted: pre-sensitization, week 0. Stated treatment: therapeutic diphenylcyclopropenone sensitization with weekly scalp DPC. This clonotype was counted only a few times. This clonotype was sampled from a woman in her thirties or forties with alopecia areata. Some clones in this sample may be carry-over from other donors' samples. The material sequenced was whole blood, taken in connection with sensitization to the hapten diphenylcyclopropenone (DPC). The rearrangement joins TRBV29-1 to TRBJ2-7; D is ambiguous. This chain's CDR3 is CSVEVTGHQYF. CDR3 sequence (DNA): TGCAGCGTTGAGGTGACGGGCCACCAGTACTTC.